This TCR beta chain was sequenced during a study of OX40 agonist ivuxolimab in advanced cancers. As for the study in general: Patients received the agonistic anti-OX40 (CD134) antibody ivuxolimab.

Germline V lookup: CDR1 SGHTA, CDR2 FQGTGA. CDR3 length: 15 amino acids. Trimming left V 1 base short and J 3 bases short, with 9 bases between. Measured with immunoSEQ multiplex PCR; TCRdb has only the in-frame clones, and not every one. The data contain about 77,000 clones, approximately 85% of them singletons. The sequencing used CD4+ or CD8+ T cells sorted from blood, collected in a trial of the OX40 agonist ivuxolimab. The chain uses TRBV7-3 and TRBJ1-4; D might be TRBD1 (5 bases). The TCR originated in an adult with an advanced solid tumor such as melanoma, head and neck, liver or kidney cancer. CDR3 sequence reads: CASSLNAGANEKLFF. The DNA for the CDR3 is TGTGCCAGCAGCTTAAATGCGGGGGCTAATGAAAAACTGTTTTTT.